Listed below are T cell receptor beta chains from one sample, sequenced in a study of graft-versus-host responses after intestinal transplantation. TCRdb's copy holds only in-frame clones and misses some; the assay was immunoSEQ multiplex PCR. Of 70,000 or so clones in the sample, over 75% were seen once. Antigen specificity for these receptors is unknown. Specimen: unstimulated CD4+ T cells sorted from spleen or lymph node cells, collected before transplant. The receptor set was obtained from a human donor who was the organ donor for an intestinal transplant. Each CDR3 is given without its conserved first and last residue. Fields, in order: V gene, J gene, clone size, CDR3 protein. Clone size, where shown, is once, few, many, or a class for clones that have expanded.

>TRBV5-4|TRBJ2-4|NA
ASSLKGEGIQY
>TRBV6-6|TRBJ1-1|NA
ASTEENTEAF
>TRBV27|TRBJ2-2|once
ASSFSSGELF
>TRBV6-6|TRBJ2-2|NA
ASSVRGGVTGELF
>TRBV5-1|TRBJ1-1|NA
ASSSWTGGTSNTEAF
>TRBV28|TRBJ2-3|NA
ASSPWLAGGILSTDTQY
>TRBV5-8|TRBJ2-5|NA
ASSITQGGETQY
>TRBV15|TRBJ2-2|NA
ATSRQTGSNTGELF
>TRBV5-1|TRBJ1-1|once
ASSLAGGGNTEAF
>TRBV6-5|TRBJ1-2|NA
ASRGRDRDNYGYT
>TRBV5-1|TRBJ2-1|NA
ASSFIPYNEQF
>TRBV7-6|TRBJ2-1|NA
ASSKGGGEQF
>TRBV4-2|TRBJ2-3|NA
ASSQEGTGGRTDTQY
>TRBV2|TRBJ2-5|NA
ASRQLKSPTQY